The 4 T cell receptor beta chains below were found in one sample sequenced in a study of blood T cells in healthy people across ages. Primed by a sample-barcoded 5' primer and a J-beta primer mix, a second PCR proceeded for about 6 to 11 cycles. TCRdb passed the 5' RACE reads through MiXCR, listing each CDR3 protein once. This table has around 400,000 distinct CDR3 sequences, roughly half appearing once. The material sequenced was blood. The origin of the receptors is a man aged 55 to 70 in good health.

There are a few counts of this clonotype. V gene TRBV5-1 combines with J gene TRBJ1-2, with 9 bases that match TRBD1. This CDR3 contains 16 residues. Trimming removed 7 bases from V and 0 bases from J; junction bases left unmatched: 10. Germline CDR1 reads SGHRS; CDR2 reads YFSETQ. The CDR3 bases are TGCGCCAGCCGGCCCGGGACAGGGAAGACTAACTATGGCTACACCTTC. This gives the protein CASRPGTGKTNYGYTF. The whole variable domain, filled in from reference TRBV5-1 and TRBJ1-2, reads KAGVTQTPRYLIKTRGQQVTLSCSPISGHRSVSWYQQTPGQGLQFLFEYFSETQRNKGNFPGRFSGRQFSNSRSEMNVSTLELGDSALYLCASRPGTGKTNYGYTFGSGTRLTVV.

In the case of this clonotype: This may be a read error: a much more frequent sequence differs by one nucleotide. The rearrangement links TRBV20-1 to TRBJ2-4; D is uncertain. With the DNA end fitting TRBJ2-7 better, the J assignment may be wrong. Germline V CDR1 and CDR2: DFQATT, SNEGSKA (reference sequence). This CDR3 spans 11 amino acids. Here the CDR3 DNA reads TGCAGTGCTAGCGACCGCTACGAGCAGTACTTC. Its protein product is CSASDRYEQYF.

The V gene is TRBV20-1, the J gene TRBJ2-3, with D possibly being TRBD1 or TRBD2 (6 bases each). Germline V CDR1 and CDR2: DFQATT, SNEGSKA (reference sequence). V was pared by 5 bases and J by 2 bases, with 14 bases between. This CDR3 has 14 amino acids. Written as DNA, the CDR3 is TGCAGTGCTGGGGGGCTATCCTACACAGATACGCAGTATTTT. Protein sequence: CSAGGLSYTDTQYF.

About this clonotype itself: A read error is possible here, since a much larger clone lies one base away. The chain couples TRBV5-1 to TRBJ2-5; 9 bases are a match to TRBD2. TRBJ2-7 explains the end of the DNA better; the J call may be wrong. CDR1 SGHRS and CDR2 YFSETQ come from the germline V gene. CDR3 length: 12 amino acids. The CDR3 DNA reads TGCGCCAGCGGCGGGGGGGTCGGCGAGCAGTACTTC. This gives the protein CASGGGVGEQYF.